The TCR beta chain described here comes from a study of T cell repertoires in cytomegalovirus infection. Findings and limits, study-wide: The study identified carriers of CMV plus the relevant HLA from cumulative public TCR beta family frequency. Across the ex vivo response, the dominant clonotypes were HLA-C-restricted CMV-specific TCR beta clonotypes.

TCRdb redid the calling of the reads with MiXCR, one entry per CDR3 protein. The data show about 920,000 distinct CDR3 sequences, approximately 33% seen once. The sample holds many counts of this clonotype. The antigen is undetermined. This receptor was obtained from a human donor in good health (CMV status not recorded). Some clones in this sample may be carry-over from other donors' samples. Source: cultured CD8+ T cells from PBMCs, taken from culture after CMV antigen stimulation.

The CDR3 nucleotides read TGTGCCAGCAGCTTATCAGATTATAGCAATCAGCCCCAGCATTTT. Amino acids: CASSLSDYSNQPQHF. The chain joins TRBV7-8 to TRBJ1-5, with D unclear. The germline V gene has CDR1 SGHVS and CDR2 FQNEAQ. The V end lost 2 bases, the J end lost 0 bases, and 8 bases lay between the germline ends. The CDR3 consists of 15 residues.